This T cell receptor (beta chain) stems from a study of T cells in Graves' hyperthyroidism and ophthalmopathy. Findings and caveats of the study: Among thyroid clonotypes expanded above 0.001, most also appeared in blood.

Researchers took RNA transcripts and amplified the TCR beta CDR3 regions from them. Using the HTBI primer set, a first-round RT-PCR was run on the TCR CDR3. TCRdb reprocessed the multiplex PCR reads with MiXCR, giving one entry per CDR3 protein. This sample has some 270,000 distinct CDR3 sequences, with about an eighth found just once. This clonotype was seen ten or more times. No antigen is known for it. The CDR3 runs 13 residues. V dropped 2 bases and J dropped 4 bases, with 5 bases sitting between them. Germline assignment: CDR1 MNHNY and CDR2 SVGAGI (reference sequence). Sequences were obtained from blood. The rearrangement joins TRBV6-6 to TRBJ2-2; D remains ambiguous. This sequence was found in a woman in her twenties or thirties with Graves' hyperthyroidism that later progressed to Graves' ophthalmopathy. DNA of the CDR3: TGTGCCAGCAGTTACGACGCCACCGGGGAGCTGTTTTTT. Encoded protein: CASSYDATGELFF.